One TCR beta chain is described in this entry. Its antigen has not been determined. The record has no base qualities; no much larger clone is one base away. The data were obtained in a study of blood T cell repertoires in COVID-19 (dated by TCRdb to the early 2020s). At the level of the whole study: Samples covering the acute and convalescent phases of COVID-19 were provided by collaborators in the United States, Italy and Spain. The sample metadata nearly always contained a de-identified subject ID, COVID-19 status, age in years and sex. The dataset comprised deeply sampled blood TCRbeta repertoires from subjects exposed to, actively infected with, or recovered from COVID-19. The samples were drawn from two sources: the first 160 participants of the ongoing ImmuneRACE study, and 1,254 subjects contributed by 6 global collaborators. The repertoires were made available in a free public database intended to serve as a resource for research on the immune response to SARS-CoV-2. The prospective study material was composed of cDNA or gDNA derived from T cells, B-cell-depleted T cells, or PBMCs. Where available, HLA class I and class II types were taken from metadata supplied by the sample provider and were not determined by assay-based typing.

Collaborating institutions collected whole blood in K2EDTA tubes following their own protocols. Collaborator samples were shipped for TCRbeta analysis as frozen whole blood, isolated PBMCs, or DNA extracted from either sample type. Broader findings and caveats from the paper: The quantity of clinical and demographic metadata differed by source and by participant and was supplied without curation.

TCRbeta CDR3 regions were amplified from genomic DNA using the immunoSEQ Assay, a bias-controlled multiplex PCR. On the authors' methods: The number of nucleated cells in each sample was estimated by amplification of reference gene primers within the assay. To quantify the absolute abundance of each unique TCRbeta CDR3 rearrangement, sequence reads were collapsed and filtered. For each sample, productive Simpson clonality was calculated by taking the square root of Simpson's diversity index across productive rearrangements. The clones in this table, taken by TCRdb from immuneACCESS, are in-frame only. Not every clone is retained; where verified, under half of the shortfall comes from an unresolved V gene, and the cause of the rest is unknown. For V, J and clone size, that table is used; D and trimming come from the DNA. For this sample the table gives under 150,000 clones, of which roughly 88% were detected only once. Of the sample, 25% to 30% falls within the top ten clones.

Relative to germline, V is missing 6 bases and J is missing 4 bases, with 11 bases of the junction outside any gene match. The CDR3, cysteine through phenylalanine, is 16 amino acids long. The sequence is cut down to CDR3 DNA, 48 bases in frame from base 1. CDR1 and CDR2 were assigned from the germline V gene as LGHNA and YNFKEQ. The rearranged segments are TRBV4-2 and TRBJ1-5; 8 central bases correspond to TRBD1. The receptor comes from a human donor in a cohort sampled during active COVID-19. The sequenced material came from peripheral blood. CDR3 region: CASSALDRGINQPQHF. The base sequence is TGTGCCAGCAGTGCTCTTGACAGGGGAATTAATCAGCCCCAGCATTTT.